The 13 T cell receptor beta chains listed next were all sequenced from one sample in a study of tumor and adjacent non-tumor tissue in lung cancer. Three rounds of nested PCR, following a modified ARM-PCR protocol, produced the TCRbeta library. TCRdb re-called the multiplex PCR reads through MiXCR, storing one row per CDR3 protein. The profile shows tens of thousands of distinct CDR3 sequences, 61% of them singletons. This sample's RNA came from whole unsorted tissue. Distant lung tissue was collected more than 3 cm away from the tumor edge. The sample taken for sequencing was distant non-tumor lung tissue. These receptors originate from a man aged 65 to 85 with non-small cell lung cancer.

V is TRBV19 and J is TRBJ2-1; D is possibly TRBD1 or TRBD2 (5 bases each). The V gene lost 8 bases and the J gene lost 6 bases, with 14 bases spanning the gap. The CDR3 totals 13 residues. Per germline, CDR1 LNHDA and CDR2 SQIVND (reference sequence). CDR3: CASRRGLGNEQFF. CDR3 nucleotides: TGTGCCAGTCGCCGGGGCCTGGGCAATGAGCAGTTCTTC. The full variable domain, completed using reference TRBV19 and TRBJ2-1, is DGGITQSPKYLFRKEGQNVTLSCEQNLNHDAMYWYRQDPGQGLRLIYYSQIVNDFQKGDIAEGYSVSREKKESFPLTVTSAQKNPTAFYLCASRRGLGNEQFFGPGTRLTVL.

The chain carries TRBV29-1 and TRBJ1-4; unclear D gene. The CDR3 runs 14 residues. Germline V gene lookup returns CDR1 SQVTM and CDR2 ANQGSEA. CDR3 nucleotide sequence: TGCAGGGCTGAAGTGCGTCACCCTAATGAAAAACTGTTTTTT. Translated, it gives CRAEVRHPNEKLFF.

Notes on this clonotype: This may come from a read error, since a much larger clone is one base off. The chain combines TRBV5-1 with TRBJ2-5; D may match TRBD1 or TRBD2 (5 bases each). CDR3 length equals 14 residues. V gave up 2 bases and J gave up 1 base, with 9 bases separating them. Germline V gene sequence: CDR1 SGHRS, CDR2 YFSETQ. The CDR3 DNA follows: TGCGCCAGCAGCTTACTGGGGACCCAAGAGACCCAGTACTTC. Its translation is CASSLLGTQETQYF.

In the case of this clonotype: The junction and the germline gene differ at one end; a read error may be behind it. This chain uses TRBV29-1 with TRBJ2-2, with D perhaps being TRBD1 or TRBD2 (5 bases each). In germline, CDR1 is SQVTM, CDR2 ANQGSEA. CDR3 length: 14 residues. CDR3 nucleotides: TGCAGCGTTGGCCTGTCAGGGCGTCCCGGGGAGCTGTTCTTT. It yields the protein CSVGLSGRPGELFF.

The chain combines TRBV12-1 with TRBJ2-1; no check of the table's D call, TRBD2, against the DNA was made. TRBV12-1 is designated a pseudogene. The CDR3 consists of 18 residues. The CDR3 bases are TGTGCCAGCAGCCCAAGACCCTCTCAGAACCCCTCCTACAATGAGCAGTTTTTC. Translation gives CASSPRPSQNPSYNEQFF.

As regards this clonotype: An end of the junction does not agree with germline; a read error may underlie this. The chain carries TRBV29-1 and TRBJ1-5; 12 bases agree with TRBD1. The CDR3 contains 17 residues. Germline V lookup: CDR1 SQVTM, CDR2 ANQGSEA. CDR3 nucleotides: TGCAGCGTAGACATCGGGACAGGGGGCTCGAACAATCAGCCCCGGCATTTT. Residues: CSVDIGTGGSNNQPRHF.

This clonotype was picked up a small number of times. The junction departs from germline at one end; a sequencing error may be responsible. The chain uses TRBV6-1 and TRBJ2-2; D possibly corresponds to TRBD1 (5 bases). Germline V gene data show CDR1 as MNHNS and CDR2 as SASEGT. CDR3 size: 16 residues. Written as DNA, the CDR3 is TGTGCCTGCAGCGATTCGCAGGGTTCGGACACCGGGGAGCTGTTTTTT. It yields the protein CACSDSQGSDTGELFF.

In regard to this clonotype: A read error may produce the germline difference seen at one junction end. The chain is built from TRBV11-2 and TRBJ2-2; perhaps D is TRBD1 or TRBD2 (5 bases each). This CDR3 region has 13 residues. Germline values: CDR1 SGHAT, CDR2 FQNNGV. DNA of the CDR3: TGTGCCAGCGGGACCACTAACGCCGGAGAGCTGCTTTTT. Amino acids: CASGTTNAGELLF.

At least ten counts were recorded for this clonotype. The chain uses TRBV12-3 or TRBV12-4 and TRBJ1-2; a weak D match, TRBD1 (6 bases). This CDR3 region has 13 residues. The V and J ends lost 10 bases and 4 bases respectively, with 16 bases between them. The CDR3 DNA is TGTGCCACCACGTCCACAGGGCTCTATGGCTACACCTTC. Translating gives CATTSTGLYGYTF.

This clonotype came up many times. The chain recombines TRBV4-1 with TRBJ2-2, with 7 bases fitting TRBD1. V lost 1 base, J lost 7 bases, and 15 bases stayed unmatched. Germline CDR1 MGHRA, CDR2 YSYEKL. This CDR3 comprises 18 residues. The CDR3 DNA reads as TGCGCCAGCAGCCAAGTCGCTTTCGGGACAGCAGGGATCGGGGAGCTGTTTTTT. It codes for CASSQVAFGTAGIGELFF.

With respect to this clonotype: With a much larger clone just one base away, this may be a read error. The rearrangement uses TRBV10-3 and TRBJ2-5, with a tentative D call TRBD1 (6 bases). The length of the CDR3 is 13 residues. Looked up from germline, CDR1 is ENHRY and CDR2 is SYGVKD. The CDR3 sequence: CAIKQGTQETQCF. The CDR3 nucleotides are TGTGCCATCAAACAGGGAACACAAGAGACCCAGTGCTTC.

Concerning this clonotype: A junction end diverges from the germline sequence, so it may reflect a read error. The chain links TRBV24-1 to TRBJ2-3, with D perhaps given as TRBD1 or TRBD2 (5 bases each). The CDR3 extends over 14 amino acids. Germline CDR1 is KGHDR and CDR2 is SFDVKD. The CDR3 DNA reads TGTGCTACCAGAGGGGAAGCCAGCATAGATACGCAGTATTTT. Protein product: CATRGEASIDTQYF.

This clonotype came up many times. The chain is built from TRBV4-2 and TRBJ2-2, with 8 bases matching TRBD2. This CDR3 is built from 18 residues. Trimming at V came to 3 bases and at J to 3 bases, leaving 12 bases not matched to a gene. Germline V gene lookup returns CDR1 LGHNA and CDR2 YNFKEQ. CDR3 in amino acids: CASSHPVSGGRHTGELFF. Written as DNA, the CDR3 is TGTGCCAGCAGCCATCCAGTCTCGGGGGGGCGGCACACCGGGGAGCTGTTTTTT.